The 5 T cell receptor beta chains given below trace back to one sample, sequenced in a study of human T cells and chemical hapten exposure. Unfractionated whole blood was the source from which total RNA was extracted. Each CDR3 protein gets one entry after TCRdb re-called the 5' RACE reads with MiXCR. The repertoire holds about 140,000 distinct CDR3 sequences, with roughly 4% as singletons. The receptors come from a female donor in good health.

This clonotype was seen ten or more times. The rearrangement uses TRBV2 and TRBJ1-5, with a possible D match to TRBD1 (5 bases). Germline CDR1 SNHLY, CDR2 FYNNEI. The length of the CDR3 is 13 residues. The V end lost 7 bases, the J end lost 4 bases, and 11 bases lay between the germline ends. In nucleotides, the CDR3 is TGTGCCAGCAAACCGCAGGGAAATCAGCCCCAGCATTTT. Its translation is CASKPQGNQPQHF.

This clonotype has ten or more counts. The V gene is TRBV3-1, the J gene TRBJ1-2; D remains unclear. This CDR3 comprises 11 residues. Germline lookup yields CDR1 LGHDT and CDR2 YNNKEL (reference sequence). V lost 0 bases and J lost 8, with 4 bases in between. The CDR3 loop is CASSQDRGYTF. DNA of the CDR3: TGTGCCAGCAGCCAAGACCGGGGCTACACCTTC.

This clonotype turned up a few times. DNA of the CDR3: TGTGCCAGTAGCTCACGGGGACGGATGAGGTCTAACTATGGCTACACCTTC. This translates into CASSSRGRMRSNYGYTF. The chain joins TRBV19 to TRBJ1-2; maybe TRBD1 (5 bases). CDR1 and CDR2 (germline): LNHDA, SQIVND (reference sequence). V lost 6 bases and J 0 bases, leaving 20 bases between the germline ends. This CDR3 region has 17 residues.

This clonotype was seen ten or more times. The chain couples TRBV12-3 or TRBV12-4 to TRBJ1-1, with D unresolved. Trimming removed 3 bases at V and 11 bases at J, with 10 bases between. CDR3 length: 11 amino acids. The CDR3 protein is CASSFREWAFF. The CDR3 DNA follows: TGTGCCAGCAGTTTCCGGGAGTGGGCTTTCTTT.

The chain links TRBV20-1 to TRBJ2-3; D unresolved. CDR3 length: 12 amino acids. V was cut by 5 bases and J by 4 bases, with 10 bases left in between. The germline V gene encodes CDR1 DFQATT and CDR2 SNEGSKA (reference sequence). CDR3 amino acids: CSAGPNPDTQYF. CDR3 nucleotides: TGCAGTGCTGGGCCAAATCCAGATACGCAGTATTTT.